The entry that follows covers one TCR beta chain sequence. The data derive from a study of blood T cell repertoires in COVID-19. In the original processing: Amplifying reference gene primers gave estimates of nucleated cell counts. TCRdb's copy holds only in-frame clones and misses some; the assay was immunoSEQ multiplex PCR. V and J calls and clone size are those listed in that table; D and trimming were worked out from the DNA. The sample has about 94,000 clones, more than 75% seen once; the top ten hold 4.5% to 5.5%. Germline V gene lookup returns CDR1 ENHRY and CDR2 SYGVKD. The V gene lost 4 bases and the J gene lost 3 bases, with 6 bases spanning the gap. The CDR3 consists of 12 residues.

V and J are TRBV10-3 and TRBJ2-5; maybe TRBD2 (5 bases). This TCR was recovered from an elderly woman with acute or convalescent COVID-19. Sequenced: peripheral blood. In DNA form, the CDR3 reads TGTGCCATCAGTGGGGGAGAAGAGACCCAGTACTTC. Its protein is CAISGGEETQYF.